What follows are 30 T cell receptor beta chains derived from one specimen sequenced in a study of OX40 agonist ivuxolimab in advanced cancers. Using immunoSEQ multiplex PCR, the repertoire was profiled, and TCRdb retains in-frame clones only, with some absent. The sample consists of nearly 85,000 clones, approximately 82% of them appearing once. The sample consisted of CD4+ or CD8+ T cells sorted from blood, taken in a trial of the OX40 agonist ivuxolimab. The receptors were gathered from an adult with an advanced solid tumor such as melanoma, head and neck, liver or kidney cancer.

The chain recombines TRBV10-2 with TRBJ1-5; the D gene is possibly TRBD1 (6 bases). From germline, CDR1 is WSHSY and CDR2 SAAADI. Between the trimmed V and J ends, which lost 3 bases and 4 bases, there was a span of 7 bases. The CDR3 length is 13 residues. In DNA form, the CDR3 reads TGCGCCAGCAGTGAACAGGGAAATCAGCCCCAGCATTTT. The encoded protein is CASSEQGNQPQHF.

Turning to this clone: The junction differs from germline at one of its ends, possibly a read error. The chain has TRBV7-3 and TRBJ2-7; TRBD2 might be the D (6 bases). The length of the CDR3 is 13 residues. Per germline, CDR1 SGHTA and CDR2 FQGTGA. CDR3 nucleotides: TGTGCCAGCAGCGTAACTAGCTCTAAAAAGCAGTACTTC. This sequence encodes CASSVTSSKKQYF. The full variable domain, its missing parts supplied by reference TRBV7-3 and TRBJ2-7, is GAGVSQTPSNKVTEKGKYVELRCDPISGHTALYWYRQSLGQGPEFLIYFQGTGAADDSGLPNDRFFAVRPEGSVSTLKIQRTERGDSAVYLCASSVTSSKKQYFGPGTRLTVT.

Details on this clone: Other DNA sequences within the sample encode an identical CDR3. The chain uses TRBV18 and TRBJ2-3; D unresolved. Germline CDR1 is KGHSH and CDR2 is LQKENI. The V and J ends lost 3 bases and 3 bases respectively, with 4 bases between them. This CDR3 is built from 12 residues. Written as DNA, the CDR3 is TGTGCCAGCTCACCTTCGACAGATACGCAGTATTTT. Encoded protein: CASSPSTDTQYF.

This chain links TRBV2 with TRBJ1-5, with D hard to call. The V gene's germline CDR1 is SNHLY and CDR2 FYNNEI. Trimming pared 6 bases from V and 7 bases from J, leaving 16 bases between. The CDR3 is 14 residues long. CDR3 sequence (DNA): TGTGCCAGCAGGCTCTCCTTGTCGGGGCAGCCCCAGCATTTT. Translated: CASRLSLSGQPQHF.

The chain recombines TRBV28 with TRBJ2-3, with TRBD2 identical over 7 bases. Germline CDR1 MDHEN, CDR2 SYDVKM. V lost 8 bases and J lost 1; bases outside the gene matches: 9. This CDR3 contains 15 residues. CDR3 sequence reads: CASGRGAGGTDTQYF. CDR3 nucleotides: TGTGCCAGCGGTCGAGGGGCGGGGGGCACAGATACGCAGTATTTT.

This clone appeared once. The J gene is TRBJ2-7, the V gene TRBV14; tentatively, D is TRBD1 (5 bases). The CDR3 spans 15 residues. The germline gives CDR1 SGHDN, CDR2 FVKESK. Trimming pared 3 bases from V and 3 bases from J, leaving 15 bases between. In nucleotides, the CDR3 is TGTGCCAGCAGCCAGACCCTCCCGACAGTCTACGAGCAGTACTTC. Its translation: CASSQTLPTVYEQYF.

The CDR3 bases are TGTGCCAGCAGTTACTCTTGGGGGGGCCCTAACTATGGCTACACCTTC. Translating it yields CASSYSWGGPNYGYTF. This chain links TRBV6-5 with TRBJ1-2; weak D call: TRBD1 (6 bases). The CDR3 has 16 amino acids. Trimming removed 0 bases at V and 0 bases at J, with 11 bases between. The germline V gene encodes CDR1 MNHEY and CDR2 SVGAGI.

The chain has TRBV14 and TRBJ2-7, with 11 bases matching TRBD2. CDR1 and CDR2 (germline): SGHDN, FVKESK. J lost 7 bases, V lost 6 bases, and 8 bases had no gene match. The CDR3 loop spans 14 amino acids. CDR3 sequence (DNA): TGTGCCAGCAGTCCACTAGCGGGGGTCGCTGAGCAGTACTTC. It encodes CASSPLAGVAEQYF.

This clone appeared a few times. The CDR3 sequence is CAILAANYGYTF. DNA of the CDR3: TGTGCCATCTTGGCGGCTAACTATGGCTACACCTTC. The J gene is TRBJ1-2, the V gene TRBV5-8; D is ambiguous. CDR1 and CDR2 from the germline V gene are SGHTS and YDEGEE. CDR3 length equals 12 residues. The V gene lost 9 bases and the J gene lost 0 bases, with 9 bases spanning the gap.

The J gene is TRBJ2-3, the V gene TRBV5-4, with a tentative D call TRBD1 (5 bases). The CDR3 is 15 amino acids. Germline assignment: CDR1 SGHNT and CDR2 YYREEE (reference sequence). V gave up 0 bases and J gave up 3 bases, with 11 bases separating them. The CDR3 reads CASSLVLTGTDTQYF. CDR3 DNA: TGTGCCAGCAGCTTGGTCTTAACAGGTACAGATACGCAGTATTTT.

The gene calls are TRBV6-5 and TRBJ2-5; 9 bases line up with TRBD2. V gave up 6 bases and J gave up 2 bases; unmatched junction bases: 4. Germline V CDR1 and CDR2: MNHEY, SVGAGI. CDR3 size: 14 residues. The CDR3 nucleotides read TGTGCCAGCAGGCTAGCGGGAAAACAAGAGACCCAGTACTTC. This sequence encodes CASRLAGKQETQYF.

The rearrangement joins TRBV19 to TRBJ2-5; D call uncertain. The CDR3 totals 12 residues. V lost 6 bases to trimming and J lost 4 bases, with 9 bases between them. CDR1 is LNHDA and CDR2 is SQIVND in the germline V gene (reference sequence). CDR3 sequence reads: CASRDGAETQYF. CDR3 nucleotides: TGTGCCAGTAGGGATGGAGCAGAGACCCAGTACTTC.

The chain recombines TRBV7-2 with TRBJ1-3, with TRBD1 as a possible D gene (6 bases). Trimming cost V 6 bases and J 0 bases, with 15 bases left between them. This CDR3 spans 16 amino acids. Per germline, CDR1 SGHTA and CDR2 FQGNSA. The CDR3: CASRRGGGPSGNTIYF. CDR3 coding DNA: TGTGCCAGCAGGAGAGGTGGGGGCCCCTCTGGAAACACCATATATTTT.

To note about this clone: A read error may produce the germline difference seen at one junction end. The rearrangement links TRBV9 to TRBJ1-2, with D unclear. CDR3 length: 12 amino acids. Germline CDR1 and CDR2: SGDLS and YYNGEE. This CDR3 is CASSVEAVAVCF. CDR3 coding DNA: TGTGCCAGCAGCGTAGAGGCGGTGGCCGTGTGCTTC.

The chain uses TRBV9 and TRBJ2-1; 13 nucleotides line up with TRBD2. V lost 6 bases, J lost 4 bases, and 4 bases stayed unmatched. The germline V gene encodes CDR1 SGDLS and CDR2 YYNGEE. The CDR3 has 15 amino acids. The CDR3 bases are TGTGCCAGCACCGGGACTAGCGGGGAGTACAATGAGCAGTTCTTC. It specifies CASTGTSGEYNEQFF. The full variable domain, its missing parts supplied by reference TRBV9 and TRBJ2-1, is DSGVTQTPKHLITATGQRVTLRCSPRSGDLSVYWYQQSLDQGLQFLIQYYNGEERAKGNILERFSAQQFPDLHSELNLSSLELGDSALYFCASTGTSGEYNEQFFGPGTRLTVL.

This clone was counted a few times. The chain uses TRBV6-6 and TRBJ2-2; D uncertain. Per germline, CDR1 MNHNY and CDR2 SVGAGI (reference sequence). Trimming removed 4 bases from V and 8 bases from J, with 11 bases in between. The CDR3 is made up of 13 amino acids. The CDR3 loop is CASSWSQAGELFF. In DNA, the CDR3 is TGTGCCAGCAGTTGGTCCCAGGCAGGGGAGCTGTTTTTT.

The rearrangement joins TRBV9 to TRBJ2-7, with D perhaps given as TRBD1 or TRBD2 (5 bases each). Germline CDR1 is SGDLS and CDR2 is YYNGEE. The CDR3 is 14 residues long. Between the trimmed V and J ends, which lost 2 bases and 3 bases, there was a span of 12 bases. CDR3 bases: TGTGCCAGCAGCGTCCGGGACCGAGACTACGAGCAGTACTTC. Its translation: CASSVRDRDYEQYF.

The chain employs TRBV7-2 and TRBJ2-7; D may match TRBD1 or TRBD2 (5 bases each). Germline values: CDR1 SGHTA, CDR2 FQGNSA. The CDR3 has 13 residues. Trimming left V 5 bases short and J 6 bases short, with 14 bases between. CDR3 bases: TGTGCCAGCAGCCCGGGGACCGGCGGCGAGCAGTACTTC. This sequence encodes CASSPGTGGEQYF. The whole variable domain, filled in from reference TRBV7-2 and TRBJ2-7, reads GAGVSQSPSNKVTEKGKDVELRCDPISGHTALYWYRQSLGQGLEFLIYFQGNSAPDKSGLPSDRFSAERTGGSVSTLTIQRTQQEDSAVYLCASSPGTGGEQYFGPGTRLTVT.

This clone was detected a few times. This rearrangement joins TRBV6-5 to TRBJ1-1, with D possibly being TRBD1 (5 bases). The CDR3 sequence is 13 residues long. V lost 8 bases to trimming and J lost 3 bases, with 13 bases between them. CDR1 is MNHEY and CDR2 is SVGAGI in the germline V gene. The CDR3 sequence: CASGRQRYTEAFF. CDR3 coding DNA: TGTGCCAGCGGGAGACAGAGGTACACTGAAGCTTTCTTT.

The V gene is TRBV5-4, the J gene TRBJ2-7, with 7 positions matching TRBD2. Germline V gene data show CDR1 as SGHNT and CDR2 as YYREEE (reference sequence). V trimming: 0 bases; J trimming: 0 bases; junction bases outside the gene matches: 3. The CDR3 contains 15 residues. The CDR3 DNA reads TGTGCCAGCAGCTTGGGGCGGGGGTTCTCCTACGAGCAGTACTTC. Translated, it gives CASSLGRGFSYEQYF.

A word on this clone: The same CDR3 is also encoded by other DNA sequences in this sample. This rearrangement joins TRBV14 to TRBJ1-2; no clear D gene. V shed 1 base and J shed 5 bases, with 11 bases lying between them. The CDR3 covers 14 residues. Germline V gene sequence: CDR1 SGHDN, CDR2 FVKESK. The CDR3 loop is CASSQGSESYGYTF. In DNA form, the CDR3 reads TGTGCCAGCAGCCAAGGTTCCGAAAGTTATGGCTACACCTTC.

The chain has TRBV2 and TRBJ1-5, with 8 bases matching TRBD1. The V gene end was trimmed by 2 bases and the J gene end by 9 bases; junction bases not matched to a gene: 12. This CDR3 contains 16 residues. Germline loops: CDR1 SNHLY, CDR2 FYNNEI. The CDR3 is CASSERARGLGRPQHF. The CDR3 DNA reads TGTGCCAGCAGTGAACGCGCCAGGGGGCTTGGGCGGCCCCAGCATTTT.

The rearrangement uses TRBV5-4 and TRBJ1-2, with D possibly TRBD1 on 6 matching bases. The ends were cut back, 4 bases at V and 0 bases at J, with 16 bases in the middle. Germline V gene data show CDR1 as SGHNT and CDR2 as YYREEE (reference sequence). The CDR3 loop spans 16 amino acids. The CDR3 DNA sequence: TGTGCCAGCAGCCTACCGGGGGCGAGTTCTAACTATGGCTACACCTTC. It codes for CASSLPGASSNYGYTF.

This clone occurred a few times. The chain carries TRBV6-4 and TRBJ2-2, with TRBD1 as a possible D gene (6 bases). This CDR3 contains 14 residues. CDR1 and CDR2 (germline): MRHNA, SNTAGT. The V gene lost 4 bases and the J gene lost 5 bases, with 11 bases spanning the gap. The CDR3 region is CASSVEDRTGELFF. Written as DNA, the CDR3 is TGTGCCAGCAGTGTGGAGGACAGAACCGGGGAGCTGTTTTTT.

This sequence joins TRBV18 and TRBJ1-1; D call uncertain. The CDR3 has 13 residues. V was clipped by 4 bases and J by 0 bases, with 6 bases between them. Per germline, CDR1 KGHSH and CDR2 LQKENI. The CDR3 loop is CASSQAVNTEAFF. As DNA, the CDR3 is TGTGCCAGCTCACAGGCGGTGAACACTGAAGCTTTCTTT.

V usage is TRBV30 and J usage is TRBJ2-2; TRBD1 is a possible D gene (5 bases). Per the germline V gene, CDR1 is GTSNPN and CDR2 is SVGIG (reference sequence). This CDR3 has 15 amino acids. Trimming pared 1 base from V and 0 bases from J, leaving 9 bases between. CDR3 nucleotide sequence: TGTGCCTGGAGTGGGCAGGGCCCGAACACCGGGGAGCTGTTTTTT. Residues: CAWSGQGPNTGELFF.

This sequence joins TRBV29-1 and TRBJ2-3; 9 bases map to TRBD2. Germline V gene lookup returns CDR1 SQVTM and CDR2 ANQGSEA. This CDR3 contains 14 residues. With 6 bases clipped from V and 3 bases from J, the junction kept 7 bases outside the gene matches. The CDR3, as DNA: TGCAGCGTCGAGGGGACTAGCCGGACAGATACGCAGTATTTT. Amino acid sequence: CSVEGTSRTDTQYF.

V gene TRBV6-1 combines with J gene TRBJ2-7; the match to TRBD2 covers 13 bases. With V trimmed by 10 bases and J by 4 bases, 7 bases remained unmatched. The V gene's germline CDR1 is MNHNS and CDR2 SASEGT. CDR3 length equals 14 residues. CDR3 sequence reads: CATKGLAGVYEQYF. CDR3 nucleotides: TGTGCCACAAAAGGACTAGCGGGGGTTTACGAGCAGTACTTC.

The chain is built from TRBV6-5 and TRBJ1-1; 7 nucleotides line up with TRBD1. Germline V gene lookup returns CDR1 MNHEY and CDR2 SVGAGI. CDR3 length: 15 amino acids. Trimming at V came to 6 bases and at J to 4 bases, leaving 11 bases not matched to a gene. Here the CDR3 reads CASSPTDRVGTEAFF. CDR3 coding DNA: TGTGCCAGCAGCCCGACCGACAGGGTTGGCACTGAAGCTTTCTTT.

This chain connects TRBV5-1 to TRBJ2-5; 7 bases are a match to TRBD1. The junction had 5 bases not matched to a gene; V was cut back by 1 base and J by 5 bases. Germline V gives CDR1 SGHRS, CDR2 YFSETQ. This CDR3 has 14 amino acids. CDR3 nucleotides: TGCGCCAGCAGCTTGCAAGGGGGCGGTGAGACCCAGTACTTC. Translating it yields CASSLQGGGETQYF.